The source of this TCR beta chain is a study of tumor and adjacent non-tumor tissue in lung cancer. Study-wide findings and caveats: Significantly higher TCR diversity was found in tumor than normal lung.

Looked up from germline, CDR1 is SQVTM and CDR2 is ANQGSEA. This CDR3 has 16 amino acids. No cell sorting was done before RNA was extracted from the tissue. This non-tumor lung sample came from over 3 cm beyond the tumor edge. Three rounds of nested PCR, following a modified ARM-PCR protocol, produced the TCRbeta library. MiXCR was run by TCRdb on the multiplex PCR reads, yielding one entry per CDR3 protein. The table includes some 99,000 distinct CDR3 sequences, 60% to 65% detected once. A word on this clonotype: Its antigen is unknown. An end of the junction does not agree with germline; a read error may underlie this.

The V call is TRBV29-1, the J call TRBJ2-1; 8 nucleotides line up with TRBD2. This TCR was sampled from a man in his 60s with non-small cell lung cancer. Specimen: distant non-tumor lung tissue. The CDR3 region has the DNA TGCAGCCTTGAAAAAAATCCAGCGGGAGTAGCCAATGAGCAGTCATTC. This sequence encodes CSLEKNPAGVANEQSF.